Following are 15 T cell receptor beta chains from one sample sequenced in a study of T cell responses to AZD1222 COVID-19 vaccine. Sequencing used immunoSEQ multiplex PCR; TCRdb keeps in-frame clones, though not all of them. The sample lists approximately 100,000 clones; around 93% were seen once. The material was peripheral blood, obtained on day 0 of AZD1222 vaccination. These receptor sequences come from an adult in good health.

The chain has TRBV5-1 and TRBJ1-3; possible D gene TRBD1, 5 bases. V dropped 4 bases and J dropped 0 bases, with 14 bases sitting between them. CDR3 length equals 16 residues. The germline CDR1 and CDR2 sequences are SGHRS and YFSETQ. The CDR3 coding sequence is TGCGCCAGCAGCCGCGGGACTCCTAGCTCTGGAAACACCATATATTTT. Residues: CASSRGTPSSGNTIYF.

As to this clone: Different DNA sequences within this sample yield the same CDR3. The V call is TRBV19, the J call TRBJ1-1, with TRBD1 as a possible D gene (5 bases). V lost 6 bases and J 4 bases, leaving 12 bases between the germline ends. Per germline, CDR1 LNHDA and CDR2 SQIVND (reference sequence). CDR3 length: 13 amino acids. In nucleotides, the CDR3 is TGTGCCAGTAGCCCCCGGGGGGGCACTGAAGCTTTCTTT. Amino acid sequence: CASSPRGGTEAFF.

The rearrangement links TRBV19 to TRBJ1-6, with 8 bases aligning to TRBD1. The CDR3 totals 17 residues. Germline CDR1 is LNHDA and CDR2 is SQIVND (reference sequence). Germline trimming cut 3 bases from V and 2 bases from J; bases unmatched to any gene: 6. CDR3 sequence reads: CASSINRGNPYNSPLHF. CDR3 DNA sequence: TGTGCCAGTAGTATTAACAGGGGGAACCCCTATAATTCACCCCTCCACTTT.

The V call is TRBV19, the J call TRBJ1-5; the match to TRBD1 covers 7 bases. Germline loops: CDR1 LNHDA, CDR2 SQIVND (reference sequence). The CDR3 contains 15 residues. V shed 5 bases and J 0 bases; nucleotides not matched to a gene: 4. CDR3 protein: CASSVGTVSNQPQHF. The CDR3 nucleotides are TGTGCCAGTAGTGTCGGGACAGTTAGCAATCAGCCCCAGCATTTT.

V is TRBV19 and J is TRBJ1-1; D possibly corresponds to TRBD1 (5 bases). Trimming removed 3 bases from V and 8 bases from J, with 16 bases in between. Per the germline V gene, CDR1 is LNHDA and CDR2 is SQIVND (reference sequence). The CDR3 is 14 residues long. The CDR3, as DNA: TGTGCCAGTAGTATTGTAGGGGTTGGCAGCGAAGCTTTCTTT. Translated, it gives CASSIVGVGSEAFF.

V and J are TRBV28 and TRBJ1-1, with D possibly TRBD1 on 6 matching bases. Germline values: CDR1 MDHEN, CDR2 SYDVKM. CDR3 length equals 14 residues. Trimming shortened V by 7 bases and J by 4 bases, and 16 bases separated the two germline ends. The CDR3, as DNA: TGTGCCAGCAACTCCCTACAGGGTCTCACTGAAGCTTTCTTT. It yields the protein CASNSLQGLTEAFF.

The chain uses TRBV19 and TRBJ2-2; D is unclear. Trimming removed 3 bases from V and 7 bases from J, with 9 bases in between. This CDR3 region has 13 residues. Germline CDR1 reads LNHDA; CDR2 reads SQIVND (reference sequence). The CDR3 is CASSIGVLGELFF. The CDR3 bases are TGTGCCAGTAGTATTGGGGTGCTCGGGGAGCTGTTTTTT. Variable domain in full (rest from reference TRBV19 and TRBJ2-2): DGGITQSPKYLFRKEGQNVTLSCEQNLNHDAMYWYRQDPGQGLRLIYYSQIVNDFQKGDIAEGYSVSREKKESFPLTVTSAQKNPTAFYLCASSIGVLGELFFGEGSRLTVL.

This chain uses TRBV28 with TRBJ2-7; D ambiguous. The germline CDR1 and CDR2 sequences are MDHEN and SYDVKM. V dropped 1 base and J dropped 2 bases, with 3 bases sitting between them. The CDR3 contains 12 residues. The CDR3 sequence is CASSLLTYEQYF. Here the CDR3 DNA reads TGTGCCAGCAGTTTATTGACCTACGAGCAGTACTTC.

This clone was seen once. The chain couples TRBV7-2 to TRBJ2-7; TRBD2 is a possible D gene (6 bases). V gave up 2 bases and J gave up 2 bases, with 13 bases separating them. This CDR3 is built from 15 residues. CDR1 is SGHTA, CDR2 FQGNSA, per germline. This chain's CDR3 is CASSLWGTGTYEQYF. DNA of the CDR3: TGTGCCAGCAGCTTATGGGGGACTGGAACCTACGAGCAGTACTTC.

J is TRBJ1-2 and V is TRBV6-2 or TRBV6-3, with 8 positions matching TRBD1. V shed 2 bases, J shed 2 bases, and the junction held 13 bases outside the gene matches. The CDR3 contains 18 residues. CDR1 and CDR2 (germline): MNHEY, SVGEGT. CDR3 in amino acids: CASSYIYSSRGQNYGYTF. As DNA, the CDR3 is TGTGCCAGCAGTTACATTTATAGTTCCAGGGGGCAGAACTATGGCTACACCTTC.

The chain couples TRBV15 to TRBJ1-6; 8 bases line up with TRBD1. CDR1 LNHNV and CDR2 YYDKDF come from the germline V gene (reference sequence). This CDR3 contains 15 residues. V dropped 7 bases and J dropped 7; count of bases not matched to a gene: 9. In DNA, the CDR3 is TGTGCCACCAACGTACAGGGGGGGAAAAATTCACCCCTCCACTTT. It translates to CATNVQGGKNSPLHF.

This chain joins TRBV7-8 and TRBJ1-2; 7 positions agree with TRBD1. Germline CDR1 reads SGHVS; CDR2 reads FQNEAQ. This CDR3 has 14 amino acids. The V segment lost 4 bases and the J segment 0 bases; nucleotides outside the gene matches: 2. CDR3 in amino acids: CASSSQGANYGYTF. The CDR3 DNA sequence: TGTGCCAGCAGCTCGCAGGGGGCTAACTATGGCTACACCTTC.

This clone was recorded once. In DNA, the CDR3 is TGTGCCAGCAGCACTACAGGGAACACTGAAGCTTTCTTT. Protein sequence: CASSTTGNTEAFF. The chain uses TRBV7-2 and TRBJ1-1, with TRBD1 as a possible D gene (5 bases). CDR3 length: 13 residues. Germline-derived CDR1 and CDR2 are SGHTA and FQGNSA. V lost 5 bases and J 1 base, leaving 8 bases between the germline ends.

This rearrangement joins TRBV15 to TRBJ2-7, with a tentative D call TRBD2 (6 bases). The germline gives CDR1 LNHNV, CDR2 YYDKDF (reference sequence). V shed 6 bases and J shed 5 bases, with 20 bases lying between them. The CDR3 length is 15 residues. CDR3 bases: TGTGCCACCAGGGAAGGAGCGGGTTGGGGAAACGAGCAGTACTTC. This gives the protein CATREGAGWGNEQYF.

This chain links TRBV7-6 with TRBJ2-6, with TRBD1 matching 7 bases. The CDR3 spans 16 residues. The V gene end was trimmed by 5 bases and the J gene end by 0 bases; junction bases not matched to a gene: 4. Germline CDR1 and CDR2: SGHVS and FNYEAQ. The CDR3 is CASSDRANSGANVLTF. CDR3 bases: TGTGCCAGCAGCGACAGGGCCAACTCTGGGGCCAACGTCCTGACTTTC.